These 9 T cell receptor beta chains were sequenced from one sample in a study of OX40 agonist ivuxolimab in advanced cancers. Generated by immunoSEQ multiplex PCR, the TCRdb table keeps only in-frame clones and is missing some. Here the sample spans tens of thousands of clones, 84% being singletons. This specimen consisted of CD4+ or CD8+ T cells sorted from blood, obtained in a trial of the OX40 agonist ivuxolimab. These receptors all come from an adult with an advanced solid tumor such as melanoma, head and neck, liver or kidney cancer.

V is TRBV19 and J is TRBJ2-1, with 8 positions matching TRBD2. Trimming cost V 5 bases and J 1 base; bases outside gene matches: 7. There are 16 residues in the CDR3. The germline gives CDR1 LNHDA, CDR2 SQIVND (reference sequence). CDR3 DNA sequence: TGTGCCAGTAGTGTAATAGCGGGGAGTTCCTACAATGAGCAGTTCTTC. Its protein product is CASSVIAGSSYNEQFF.

V gene TRBV28 combines with J gene TRBJ2-7, with 9 bases that match TRBD2. V shed 8 bases, J shed 1 base, and the junction held 9 bases outside the gene matches. Germline V gives CDR1 MDHEN, CDR2 SYDVKM. The CDR3 runs to 15 residues. CDR3 bases: TGTGCCAGCCGAAGTCCGCGGGGGGGATCCTACGAGCAGTACTTC. As protein: CASRSPRGGSYEQYF.

The rearrangement uses TRBV10-3 and TRBJ2-7; D might be TRBD1 or TRBD2, each matching 6 bases. The V end was cut by 5 bases, the J end by 3 bases, with 17 bases between. The CDR3 sequence is 15 residues long. The germline V gene has CDR1 ENHRY and CDR2 SYGVKD. The CDR3 spells CAISSSEGGGYEQYF. The CDR3 DNA reads as TGTGCCATCAGTTCTTCCGAGGGGGGCGGCTACGAGCAGTACTTC.

The rearrangement joins TRBV5-8 to TRBJ2-3; TRBD1 might be the D (5 bases). Germline V lookup: CDR1 SGHTS, CDR2 YDEGEE. V was clipped by 3 bases and J by 2 bases, with 13 bases between them. This CDR3 contains 15 residues. CDR3 sequence (DNA): TGTGCCAGCAGCTCCAGGGTCACTTTCACAGATACGCAGTATTTT. Translating it yields CASSSRVTFTDTQYF.

The chain couples TRBV7-2 to TRBJ1-2; D may be TRBD1 (5 bases). V lost 11 bases and J lost 7, with 17 bases in between. The germline gives CDR1 SGHTA, CDR2 FQGNSA. This CDR3 comprises 12 residues. DNA for the CDR3: TGTGCCTCCGCACTCAAAAGGGGTGGCTACACCTTC. Encoded protein: CASALKRGGYTF.

The chain has TRBV28 and TRBJ1-5; TRBD1 matches 7 bases. Losses at the gene ends were 3 bases for V and 7 bases for J; bases not matched to a gene: 6. CDR1 is MDHEN, CDR2 SYDVKM, per germline. The length of the CDR3 is 14 residues. The CDR3 here is CASSFQTGNQPQHF. The CDR3, as DNA: TGTGCCAGCAGTTTCCAGACAGGGAACCAGCCCCAGCATTTT.

The gene calls are TRBV7-2 and TRBJ1-1, with D possibly matching TRBD1 (6 bases). Trimming took off 5 bases at V and 3 bases at J, with 19 bases between the two ends. The germline gives CDR1 SGHTA, CDR2 FQGNSA. The CDR3 is made up of 16 amino acids. Written as DNA, the CDR3 is TGTGCCAGCAGCGGCCAGGGGAGGCGTGCCTACACTGAAGCTTTCTTT. As protein: CASSGQGRRAYTEAFF.

The CDR3: CAISEWAGPSSYNSPLHF. The CDR3 DNA is TGTGCCATCAGTGAGTGGGCAGGACCGAGCTCCTATAATTCACCCCTCCACTTT. The chain joins TRBV10-3 to TRBJ1-6; D call uncertain. The germline CDR1 and CDR2 sequences are ENHRY and SYGVKD. The CDR3 loop spans 18 amino acids. The germline V and J ends were trimmed by 1 base and 0 bases, with 13 bases remaining between them.

As DNA, the CDR3 is TGTGCCAGCAGCAAAGTGAAACAGGGAATAGAAAACATTCAGTACTTC. Translated, it gives CASSKVKQGIENIQYF. This rearrangement joins TRBV21-1 to TRBJ2-4; the table's D call, TRBD1, was not checked against the DNA. TRBV21-1 is marked as a pseudogene. The CDR3 is 16 amino acids.